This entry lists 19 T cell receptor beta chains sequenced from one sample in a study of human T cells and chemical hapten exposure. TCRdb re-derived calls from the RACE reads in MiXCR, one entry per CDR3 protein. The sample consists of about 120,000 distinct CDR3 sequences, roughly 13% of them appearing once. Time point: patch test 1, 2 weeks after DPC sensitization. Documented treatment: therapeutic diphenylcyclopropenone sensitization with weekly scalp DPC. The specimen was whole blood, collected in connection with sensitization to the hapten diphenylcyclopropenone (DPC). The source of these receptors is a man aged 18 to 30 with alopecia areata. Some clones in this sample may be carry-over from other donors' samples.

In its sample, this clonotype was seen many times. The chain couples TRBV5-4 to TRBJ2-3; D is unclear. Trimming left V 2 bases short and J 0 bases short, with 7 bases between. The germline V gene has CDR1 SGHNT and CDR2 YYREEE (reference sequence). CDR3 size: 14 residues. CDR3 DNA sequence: TGTGCCAGCAGCTTACGAAGGAGCACAGATACGCAGTATTTT. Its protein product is CASSLRRSTDTQYF.

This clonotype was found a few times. The CDR3 nucleotides are TGTGCCAGCAGTTACGGAGAGGGTGAAGCTTTCTTT. This sequence encodes CASSYGEGEAFF. The gene calls are TRBV6-6 and TRBJ1-1, with no clear D. Germline values: CDR1 MNHNY, CDR2 SVGAGI (reference sequence). Between the trimmed V and J ends, which lost 2 bases and 7 bases, there was a span of 8 bases. CDR3 length: 12 amino acids.

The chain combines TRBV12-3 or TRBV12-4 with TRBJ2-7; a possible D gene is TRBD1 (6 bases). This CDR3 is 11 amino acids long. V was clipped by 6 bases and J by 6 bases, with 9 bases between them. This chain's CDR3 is CASRKGGEQYF. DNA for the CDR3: TGTGCCAGCAGGAAAGGGGGCGAGCAGTACTTC.

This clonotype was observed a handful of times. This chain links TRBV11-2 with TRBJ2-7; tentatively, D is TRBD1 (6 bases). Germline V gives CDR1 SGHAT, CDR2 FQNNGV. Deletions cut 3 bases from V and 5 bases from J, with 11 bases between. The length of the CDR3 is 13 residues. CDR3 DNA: TGTGCCAGCAGCTTCCCAGACAGGCACGAGCAGTACTTC. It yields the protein CASSFPDRHEQYF.

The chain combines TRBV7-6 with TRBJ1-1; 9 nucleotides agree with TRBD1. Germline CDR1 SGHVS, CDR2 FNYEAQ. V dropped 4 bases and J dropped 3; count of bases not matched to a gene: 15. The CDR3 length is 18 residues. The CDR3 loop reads CASSSPLGQGGGDTEAFF. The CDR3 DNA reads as TGTGCCAGCAGCTCCCCCCTGGGACAGGGTGGCGGTGACACTGAAGCTTTCTTT.

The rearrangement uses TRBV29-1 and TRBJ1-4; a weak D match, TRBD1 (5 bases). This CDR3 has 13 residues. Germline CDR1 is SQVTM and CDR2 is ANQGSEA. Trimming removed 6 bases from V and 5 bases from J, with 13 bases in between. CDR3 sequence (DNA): TGCAGCGTGCGGGGGGGATCAAATGAAAAACTGTTTTTT. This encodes CSVRGGSNEKLFF.

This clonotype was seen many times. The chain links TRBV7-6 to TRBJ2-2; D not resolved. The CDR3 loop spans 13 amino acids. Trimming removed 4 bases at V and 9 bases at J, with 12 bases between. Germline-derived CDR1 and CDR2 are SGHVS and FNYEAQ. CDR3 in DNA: TGTGCCAGCAGCTACCGCCCTGGCCGGGAGCTGTTTTTT. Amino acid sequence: CASSYRPGRELFF. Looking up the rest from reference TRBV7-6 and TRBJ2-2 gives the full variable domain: GAGVSQSPRYKVTKRGQDVALRCDPISGHVSLYWYRQALGQGPEFLTYFNYEAQQDKSGLPNDRFSAERPEGSISTLTIQRTEQRDSAMYRCASSYRPGRELFFGEGSRLTVL.

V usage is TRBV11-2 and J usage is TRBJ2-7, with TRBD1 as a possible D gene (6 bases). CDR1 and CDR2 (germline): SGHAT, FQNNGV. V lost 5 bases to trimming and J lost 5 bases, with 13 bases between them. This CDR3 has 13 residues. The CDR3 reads CASSLNRAHEQYF. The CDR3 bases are TGTGCCAGCAGCCTGAACAGGGCCCACGAGCAGTACTTC.

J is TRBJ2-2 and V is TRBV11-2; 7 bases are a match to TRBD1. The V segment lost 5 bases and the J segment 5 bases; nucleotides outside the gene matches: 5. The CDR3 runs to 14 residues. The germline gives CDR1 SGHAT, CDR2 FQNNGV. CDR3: CASSVRDRTGELFF. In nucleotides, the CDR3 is TGTGCCAGCAGCGTAAGGGACAGAACCGGGGAGCTGTTTTTT.

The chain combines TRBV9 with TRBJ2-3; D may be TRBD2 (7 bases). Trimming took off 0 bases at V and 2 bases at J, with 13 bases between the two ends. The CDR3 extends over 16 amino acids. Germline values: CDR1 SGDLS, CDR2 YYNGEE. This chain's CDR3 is CASSVGAGASTDTQYF. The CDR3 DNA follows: TGTGCCAGCAGCGTAGGGGCGGGGGCCTCCACAGATACGCAGTATTTT.

The CDR3 protein is CASSQDRGIGELFF. The CDR3 coding sequence is TGCGCCAGCAGCCAAGATCGGGGGATCGGGGAGCTGTTTTTT. This chain uses TRBV4-3 with TRBJ2-2; the D gene is possibly TRBD2 (6 bases). CDR1 is LGHNA and CDR2 is YSLEER in the germline V gene. V lost 0 bases and J lost 7, with 9 bases in between. The CDR3 is made up of 14 amino acids.

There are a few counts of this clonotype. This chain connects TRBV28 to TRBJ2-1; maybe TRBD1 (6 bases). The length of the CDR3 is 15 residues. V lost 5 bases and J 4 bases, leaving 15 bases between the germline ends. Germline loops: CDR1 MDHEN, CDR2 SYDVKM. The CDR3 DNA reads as TGTGCCAGCAGTGCCGCCGGGACACCTTACAATGAGCAGTTCTTC. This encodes CASSAAGTPYNEQFF.

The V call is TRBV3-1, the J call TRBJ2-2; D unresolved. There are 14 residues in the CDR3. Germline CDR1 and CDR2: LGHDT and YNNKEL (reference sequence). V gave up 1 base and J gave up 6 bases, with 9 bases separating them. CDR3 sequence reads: CASSQALTPGELFF. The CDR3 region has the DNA TGTGCCAGCAGCCAAGCGTTGACGCCCGGGGAGCTGTTTTTT. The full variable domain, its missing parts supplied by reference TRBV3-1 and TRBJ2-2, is DTAVSQTPKYLVTQMGNDKSIKCEQNLGHDTMYWYKQDSKKFLKIMFSYNNKELIINETVPNRFSPKSPDKAHLNLHINSLELGDSAVYFCASSQALTPGELFFGEGSRLTVL.

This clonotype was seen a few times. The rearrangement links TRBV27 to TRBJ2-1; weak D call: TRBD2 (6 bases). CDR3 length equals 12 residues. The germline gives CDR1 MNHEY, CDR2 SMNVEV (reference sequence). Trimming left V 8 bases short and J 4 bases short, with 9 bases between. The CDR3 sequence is CASGGLYNEQFF. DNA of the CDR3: TGTGCCAGCGGGGGACTTTACAATGAGCAGTTCTTC.

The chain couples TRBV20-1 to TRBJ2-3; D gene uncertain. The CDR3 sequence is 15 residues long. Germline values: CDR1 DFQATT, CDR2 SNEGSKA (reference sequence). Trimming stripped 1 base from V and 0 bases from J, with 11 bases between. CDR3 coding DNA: TGCAGTGCTAGAGGGACGTCTTTTAGCACAGATACGCAGTATTTT. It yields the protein CSARGTSFSTDTQYF.

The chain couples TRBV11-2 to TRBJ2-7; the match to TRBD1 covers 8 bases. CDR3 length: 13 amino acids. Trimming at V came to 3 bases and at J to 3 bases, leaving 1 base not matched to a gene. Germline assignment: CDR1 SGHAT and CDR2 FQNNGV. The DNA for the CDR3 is TGTGCCAGCAGCTTGGACAGGGTCTACGAGCAGTACGTC. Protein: CASSLDRVYEQYV.

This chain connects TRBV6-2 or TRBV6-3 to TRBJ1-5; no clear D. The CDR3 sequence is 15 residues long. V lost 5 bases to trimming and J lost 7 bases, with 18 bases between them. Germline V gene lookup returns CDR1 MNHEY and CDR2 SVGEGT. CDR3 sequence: CASSASDKRNQPQHF. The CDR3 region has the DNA TGTGCCAGCAGTGCCAGCGACAAACGAAACCAGCCCCAGCATTTT.

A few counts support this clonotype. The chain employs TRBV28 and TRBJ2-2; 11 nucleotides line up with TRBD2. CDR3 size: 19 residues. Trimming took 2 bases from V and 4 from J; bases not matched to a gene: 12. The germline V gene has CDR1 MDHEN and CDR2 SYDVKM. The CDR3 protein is CASSLVLSPSGGTTGELFF. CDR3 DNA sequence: TGTGCCAGCAGTTTAGTCCTAAGTCCTAGCGGGGGGACCACCGGGGAGCTGTTTTTT.

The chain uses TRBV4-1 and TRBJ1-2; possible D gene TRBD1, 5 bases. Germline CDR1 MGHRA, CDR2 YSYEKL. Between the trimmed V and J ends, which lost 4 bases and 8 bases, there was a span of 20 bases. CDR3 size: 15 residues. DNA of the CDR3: TGCGCCAGCAGCCCCCCCTGGGGCCAGGCTACAGGCTACACCTTC. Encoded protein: CASSPPWGQATGYTF.